The sequence of this T cell receptor beta chain was determined in a study of regulatory T cells in long-lasting Graves disease. Arm-PCR of CDR3 regions with iRepertoire HTBI primers generated TCR beta libraries. Via MiXCR, TCRdb re-called the multiplex PCR reads, giving one row per CDR3 protein. The sample gives approximately 350,000 distinct CDR3 sequences, 15% to 20% of which show up once; 20% is in the top ten. This clonotype was detected only once. Trimming pared 2 bases from V and 4 bases from J, leaving 12 bases between. The CDR3 consists of 14 residues. CDR1 is SEHNR and CDR2 is FQNEAQ in the germline V gene (reference sequence). Time point given: newly diagnosed GD, antithyroid drugs for less than 3 months. The authors made the TCR library using RNA they extracted from PBMCs. These same records also appear under a second study, on T cells in Graves' hyperthyroidism and ophthalmopathy. That work adds: Hyperthyroidism had been newly diagnosed in patients aged 18 to 65, and its duration was under 2 months. Also found in blood were most expanded thyroid clonotypes above 0.001.

The sample consisted of peripheral blood mononuclear cells (PBMCs), taken at new diagnosis, from a patient treated with antithyroid drugs. The V and J genes are TRBV7-9 and TRBJ2-7, with a possible D match to TRBD1 (6 bases). This clonotype was obtained from a woman aged 18-29 years with Graves disease. The CDR3 DNA reads as TGTGCCAGCAGCTTAAACAGGGTATTTTACGAGCAGTACTTC. Residues: CASSLNRVFYEQYF.